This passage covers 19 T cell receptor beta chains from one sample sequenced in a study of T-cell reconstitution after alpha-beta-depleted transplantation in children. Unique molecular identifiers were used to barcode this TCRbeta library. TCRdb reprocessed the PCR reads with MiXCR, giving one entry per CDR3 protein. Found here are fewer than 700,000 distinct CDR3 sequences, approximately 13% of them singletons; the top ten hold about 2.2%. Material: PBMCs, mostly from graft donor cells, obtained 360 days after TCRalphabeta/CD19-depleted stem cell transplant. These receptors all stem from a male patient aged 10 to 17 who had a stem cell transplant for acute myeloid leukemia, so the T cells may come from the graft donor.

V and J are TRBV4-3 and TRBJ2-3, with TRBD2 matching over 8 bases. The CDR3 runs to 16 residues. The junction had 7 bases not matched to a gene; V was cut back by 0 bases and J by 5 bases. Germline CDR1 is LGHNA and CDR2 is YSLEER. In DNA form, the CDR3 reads TGCGCCAGCAGCCAAGATCGGGGGGGCTCAGGAGATACGCAGTATTTT. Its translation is CASSQDRGGSGDTQYF.

CDR3 nucleotide sequence: TGTGCCAGCAGTGTGGATTTCGGAGGGACCCAGTACTTC. Translated, it gives CASSVDFGGTQYF. The V and J genes are TRBV25-1 and TRBJ2-5; a possible D gene is TRBD2 (5 bases). CDR3 length: 13 residues. The germline gives CDR1 MGHDK, CDR2 SYGVNS. Trimming pared 4 bases from V and 7 bases from J, leaving 13 bases between.

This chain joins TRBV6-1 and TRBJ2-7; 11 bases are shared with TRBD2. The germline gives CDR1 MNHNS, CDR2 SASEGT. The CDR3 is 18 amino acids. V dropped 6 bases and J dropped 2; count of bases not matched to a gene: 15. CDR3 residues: CASSAQGARLAGTYEQYF. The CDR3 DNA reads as TGTGCCAGCAGCGCACAGGGGGCGCGACTAGCGGGAACCTACGAGCAGTACTTC.

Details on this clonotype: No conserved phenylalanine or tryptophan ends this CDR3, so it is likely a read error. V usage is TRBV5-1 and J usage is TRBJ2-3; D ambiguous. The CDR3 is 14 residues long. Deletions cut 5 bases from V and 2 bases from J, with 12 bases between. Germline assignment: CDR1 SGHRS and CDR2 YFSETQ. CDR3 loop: CASRLLQVTDTQYC. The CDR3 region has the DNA TGCGCCAGCAGATTACTACAAGTCACAGATACGCAGTATTGT.

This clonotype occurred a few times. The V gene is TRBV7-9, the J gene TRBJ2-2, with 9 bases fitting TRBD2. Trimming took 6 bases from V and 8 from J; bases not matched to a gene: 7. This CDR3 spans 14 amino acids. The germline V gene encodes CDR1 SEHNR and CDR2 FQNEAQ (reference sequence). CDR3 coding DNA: TGTGCCAGCAGATACATAGCGGGAGCTGGGGAGCTGTTTTTT. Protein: CASRYIAGAGELFF.

This CDR3 reads CASSVDGVNTEAFF. The CDR3 DNA reads as TGTGCCAGCAGCGTAGACGGCGTCAACACTGAAGCTTTCTTT. The chain uses TRBV9 and TRBJ1-1; D remains unclear. This CDR3 has 14 amino acids. V gave up 0 bases and J gave up 2 bases, with 8 bases separating them. Germline CDR1 SGDLS, CDR2 YYNGEE.

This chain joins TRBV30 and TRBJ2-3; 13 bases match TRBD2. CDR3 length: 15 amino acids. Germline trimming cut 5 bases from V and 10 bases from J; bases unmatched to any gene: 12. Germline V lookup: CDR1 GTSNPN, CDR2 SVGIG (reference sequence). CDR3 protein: CAWEGTSGKDGPQYF. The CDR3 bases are TGTGCCTGGGAAGGGACTAGCGGGAAGGATGGTCCGCAGTATTTT.

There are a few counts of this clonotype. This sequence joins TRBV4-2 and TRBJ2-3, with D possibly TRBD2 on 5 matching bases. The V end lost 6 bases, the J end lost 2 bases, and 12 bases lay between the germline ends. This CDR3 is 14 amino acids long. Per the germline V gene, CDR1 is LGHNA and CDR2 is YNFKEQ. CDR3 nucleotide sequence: TGTGCCAGCAGTCGAGGACTGAACACAGATACGCAGTATTTT. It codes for CASSRGLNTDTQYF.

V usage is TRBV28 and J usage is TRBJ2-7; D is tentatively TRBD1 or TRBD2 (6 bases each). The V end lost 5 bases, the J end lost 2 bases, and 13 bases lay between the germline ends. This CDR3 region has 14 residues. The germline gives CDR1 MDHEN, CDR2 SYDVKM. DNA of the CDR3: TGTGCCAGCAGTCCACCGGGGGCCACCTACGAGCAGTACTTC. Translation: CASSPPGATYEQYF. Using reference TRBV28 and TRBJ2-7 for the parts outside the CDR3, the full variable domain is DVKVTQSSRYLVKRTGEKVFLECVQDMDHENMFWYRQDPGLGLRLIYFSYDVKMKEKGDIPEGYSVSREKKERFSLILESASTNQTSMYLCASSPPGATYEQYFGPGTRLTVT.

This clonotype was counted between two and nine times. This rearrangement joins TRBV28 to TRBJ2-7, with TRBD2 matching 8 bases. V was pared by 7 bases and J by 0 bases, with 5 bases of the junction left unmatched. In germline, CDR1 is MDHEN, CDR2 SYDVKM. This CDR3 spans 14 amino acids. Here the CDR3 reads CASNPSGSSYEQYF. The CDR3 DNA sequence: TGTGCCAGCAACCCTAGCGGGTCCTCCTACGAGCAGTACTTC.

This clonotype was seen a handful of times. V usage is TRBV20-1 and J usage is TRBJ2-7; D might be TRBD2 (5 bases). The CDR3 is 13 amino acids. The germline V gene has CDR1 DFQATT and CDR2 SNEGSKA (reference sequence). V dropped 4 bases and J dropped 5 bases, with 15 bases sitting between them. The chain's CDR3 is CSATGFPIDEQYF. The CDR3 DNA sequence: TGCAGTGCTACGGGATTCCCTATCGACGAGCAGTACTTC.

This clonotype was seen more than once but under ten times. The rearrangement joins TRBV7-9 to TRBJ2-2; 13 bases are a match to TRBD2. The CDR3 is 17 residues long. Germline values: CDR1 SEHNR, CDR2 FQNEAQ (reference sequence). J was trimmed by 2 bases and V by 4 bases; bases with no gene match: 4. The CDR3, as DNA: TGTGCCAGCAGCTCGGGACTAGCGGGACCTAACACCGGGGAGCTGTTTTTT. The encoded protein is CASSSGLAGPNTGELFF.

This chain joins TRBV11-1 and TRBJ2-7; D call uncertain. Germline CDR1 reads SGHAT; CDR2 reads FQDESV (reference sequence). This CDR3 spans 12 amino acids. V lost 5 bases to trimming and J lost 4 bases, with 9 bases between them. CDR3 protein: CASSHRRYEQYF. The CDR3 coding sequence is TGTGCCAGCAGCCACCGCCGGTACGAGCAGTACTTC.

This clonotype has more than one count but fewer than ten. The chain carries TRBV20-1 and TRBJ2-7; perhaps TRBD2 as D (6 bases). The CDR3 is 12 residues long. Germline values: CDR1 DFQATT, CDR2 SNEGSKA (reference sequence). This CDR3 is CSRGWGNYEQYF. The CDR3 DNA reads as TGCAGCCGGGGGTGGGGGAACTACGAGCAGTACTTC.

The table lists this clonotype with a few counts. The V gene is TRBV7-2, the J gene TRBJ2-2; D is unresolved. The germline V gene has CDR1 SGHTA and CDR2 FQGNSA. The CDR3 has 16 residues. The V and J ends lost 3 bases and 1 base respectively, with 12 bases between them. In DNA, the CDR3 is TGTGCCAGCAGCTTTTATGTCATCGGGAACACCGGGGAGCTGTTTTTT. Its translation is CASSFYVIGNTGELFF.

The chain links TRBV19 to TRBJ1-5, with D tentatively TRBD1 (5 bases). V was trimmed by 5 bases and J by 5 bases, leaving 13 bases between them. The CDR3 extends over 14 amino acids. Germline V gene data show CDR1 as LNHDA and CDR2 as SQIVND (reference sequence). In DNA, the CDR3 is TGTGCCAGTAGTCCCCAAGGGGTTTATCAGCCCCAGCATTTT. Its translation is CASSPQGVYQPQHF.

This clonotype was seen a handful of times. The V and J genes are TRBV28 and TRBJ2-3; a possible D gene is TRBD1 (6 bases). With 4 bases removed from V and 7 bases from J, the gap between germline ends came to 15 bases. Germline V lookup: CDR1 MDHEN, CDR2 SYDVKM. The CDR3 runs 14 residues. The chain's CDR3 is CASSSGTPPNTQYF. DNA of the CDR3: TGTGCCAGCAGTTCCGGGACACCCCCTAATACGCAGTATTTT.

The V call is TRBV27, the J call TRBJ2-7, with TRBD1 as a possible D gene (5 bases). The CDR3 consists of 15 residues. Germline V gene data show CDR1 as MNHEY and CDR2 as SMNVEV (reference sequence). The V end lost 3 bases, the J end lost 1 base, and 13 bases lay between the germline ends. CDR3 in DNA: TGTGCCAGCAGTTTTAGGGGCCAATGGTCCTACGAGCAGTACTTC. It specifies CASSFRGQWSYEQYF.

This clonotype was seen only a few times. The CDR3 coding sequence is TGTGCCAGCAGTGAAGAGGGGTTAGCGGGACTCGCCGGGGAGCTGTTTTTT. This codes for CASSEEGLAGLAGELFF. V is TRBV2 and J is TRBJ2-2, with TRBD2 matching over 8 bases. V shed 1 base and J 6 bases; nucleotides not matched to a gene: 10. The germline CDR1 and CDR2 sequences are SNHLY and FYNNEI. This CDR3 is 17 amino acids long.